Included here is one TCR beta chain sequence, with context. This entry comes from a study of blood T cells in healthy people across ages. There are 14 residues in the CDR3. Per the germline V gene, CDR1 is WSHSY and CDR2 is SAAADI. Trimming at V came to 2 bases and at J to 6 bases, leaving 3 bases not matched to a gene. For the second PCR, which ran for about 7 to 12 cycles, a sample-barcoded 5' primer and a J-beta primer mix were used. TCRdb fed the 5' RACE reads into MiXCR, producing one record per CDR3 protein. This repertoire shows 700,000 to 950,000 distinct CDR3 sequences, roughly 45% found once; its top ten account for approximately 22%.

Sequences were obtained from blood. The rearrangement uses TRBV10-2 and TRBJ2-3; TRBD1 aligns across 9 bases. The origin of this receptor is a woman aged 55-69 years in good health. CDR3 region: CASSEDRGEDTQYF. In nucleotides, the CDR3 is TGCGCCAGCAGTGAGGACAGGGGGGAGGATACGCAGTATTTT.